These T cell receptor beta chains were read from a single sample in a study of T-cell memory formation after mild COVID-19. From the 5' RACE reads, TCRdb called clonotypes with MiXCR, one entry per CDR3 protein. The table has some 110,000 distinct CDR3 sequences, 9.5% to 15% seen once. Sequenced input: PBMCs or a T cell subset sorted from them (not recorded which). These receptors were taken from an adult woman who had mild COVID-19 (a few samples of this study predate the infection). Cell type and time point are not known. Both conserved end residues are part of each CDR3. A D gene is named only where the DNA matches it firmly. For some rows the clone size is stated as once, few or many, or as a class when expanded; others skip it.

>TRBV29-1|few|TRBJ2-7|TRBD2
CSVDAGDPNEQYF
TGCAGCGTTGATGCGGGGGACCCCAACGAGCAGTACTTC
>TRBV12-3/TRBV12-4|.|TRBJ1-6|.
CASSPNGASPLHF
TGTGCCAGCAGCCCTAACGGGGCTTCACCCCTCCACTTT
>TRBV7-2|few|TRBJ2-5|TRBD2
CASSLEAGGWIETQYF
TGTGCCAGCAGCCTGGAAGCGGGAGGGTGGATAGAGACCCAGTACTTC
>TRBV12-3/TRBV12-4|few|TRBJ1-1|TRBD1
CASSYPGTANTEAFF
TGTGCCAGCAGCTATCCGGGGACAGCGAACACTGAAGCTTTCTTT
>TRBV7-9|many|TRBJ2-2|.
CASSFRPGELFF
TGTGCCAGCAGCTTCCGGCCCGGGGAGCTGTTTTTT
>TRBV7-8|.|TRBJ2-1|.
CASSPTDASSYNEQFF
TGTGCCAGCAGCCCCACCGACGCCTCCTCTTACAATGAGCAGTTCTTC
>TRBV4-1|.|TRBJ2-3|.
CASSLLSGGPDTQYF
TGCGCCAGCAGCCTGTTGTCAGGAGGGCCGGATACGCAGTATTTT
>TRBV7-9|.|TRBJ1-2|.
CASSSLARPRELYGYTF
TGTGCCAGCAGCTCCCTCGCCCGGCCCCGGGAACTCTATGGCTACACCTTC
>TRBV6-5|many|TRBJ2-2|.
CASSYSSAYLGNTGELFF
TGTGCCAGCAGTTACTCGAGTGCTTACCTCGGGAACACCGGGGAGCTGTTTTTT
>TRBV9|few|TRBJ2-5|.
CASSAGVETQYF
TGTGCCAGCAGCGCGGGGGTGGAGACCCAGTACTTC
>TRBV6-2/TRBV6-3|.|TRBJ1-5|.
CASSYSEVFHNQPQHF
TGTGCCAGCAGTTACTCGGAGGTTTTTCACAATCAGCCCCAGCATTTT
>TRBV7-9|few|TRBJ2-5|.
CASSLIPMSSIEETQYF
TGTGCCAGCAGCTTAATACCAATGTCTAGTATCGAAGAGACCCAGTACTTC
>TRBV7-9|many|TRBJ2-7|TRBD2
CASSFGLAGGYEQYF
TGTGCCAGCAGCTTTGGACTAGCGGGAGGATACGAGCAGTACTTC
>TRBV4-2|few|TRBJ2-1|TRBD1
CAARDRVSNEQFF
TGTGCCGCCAGGGACAGGGTAAGCAATGAGCAGTTCTTC
>TRBV29-1|.|TRBJ2-1|.
CSVDRDDEQFF
TGCAGCGTTGACAGGGATGATGAGCAGTTCTTC
>TRBV11-2|.|TRBJ2-5|.
CASSLSSETQYF
TGTGCCAGCAGCCTCAGTTCAGAGACCCAGTACTTC
>TRBV6-4|.|TRBJ2-3|TRBD2
CASSSSGTKGTDTQYF
TGTGCCAGCAGTTCCTCCGGGACTAAAGGCACAGATACGCAGTATTTT
>TRBV7-9|few|TRBJ2-1|.
CASSPPGGNYNEQFF
TGTGCCAGCAGCCCCCCTGGCGGGAACTACAATGAGCAGTTCTTC
>TRBV4-3|.|TRBJ1-2|.
CASSLAKGGNYGYTF
TGCGCCAGCAGCCTGGCTAAAGGGGGTAACTATGGCTACACCTTC
>TRBV13|.|TRBJ2-3|.
CASSRNLGTPIRFPHF
TGTGCCAGCAGCCGAAACCTCGGGACTCCTATAAGGTTTCCGCATTTT
>TRBV7-2|many|TRBJ2-1|TRBD1
CASRSDRGLVNEQFF
TGTGCCAGCAGAAGTGACAGGGGGCTGGTCAATGAGCAGTTCTTC
>TRBV4-1|.|TRBJ1-6|.
CASSQDNGANSPLHF
TGCGCCAGCAGCCAAGATAACGGCGCAAATTCACCCCTCCACTTT
>TRBV20-1|.|TRBJ2-3|.
CSASADTQYF
TGCAGTGCTAGTGCAGATACGCAGTATTTT
>TRBV9|.|TRBJ2-6|TRBD1
CASRTGTLSGANVLTF
TGTGCCAGCAGGACAGGGACACTCTCAGGGGCCAACGTCCTGACTTTC
>TRBV15|.|TRBJ2-7|.
CATSSGGGGFYEQYF
TGTGCCACCAGCAGCGGCGGAGGGGGGTTCTACGAGCAGTACTTC
>TRBV4-1|.|TRBJ1-4|.
CASSLRLGGLNEKLFF
TGCGCCAGCAGCCTACGGTTGGGGGGGCTTAATGAAAAACTGTTTTTT
>TRBV7-9|.|TRBJ2-7|TRBD1
CASNSDRVPYEQYF
TGTGCCAGCAACTCTGACAGGGTCCCCTACGAGCAGTACTTC
>TRBV19|.|TRBJ2-7|.
CASSMWGSSYEQYF
TGTGCCAGTAGTATGTGGGGAAGCTCCTACGAGCAGTACTTC
>TRBV5-5|.|TRBJ2-1|TRBD2
CASSLIAGANNEQFF
TGTGCCAGCAGCTTGATTGCGGGAGCCAACAATGAGCAGTTCTTC
>TRBV7-2|few|TRBJ2-1|.
CASSLRLQLTNEQFF
TGTGCCAGCAGCCTAAGGCTACAGCTCACCAATGAGCAGTTCTTC
>TRBV12-3/TRBV12-4|.|TRBJ1-1|.
CASSTPTEAFF
TGTGCCAGCAGTACACCCACTGAAGCTTTCTTT
>TRBV15|few|TRBJ2-1|TRBD2
CATSSVGTSTTSRFF
TGTGCCACCAGCAGTGTCGGGACTAGCACTACTAGTAGGTTCTTC
>TRBV7-9|few|TRBJ2-3|TRBD1
CASSFTRDSSDTQYF
TGTGCCAGCAGCTTTACCCGGGACAGTTCGGATACGCAGTATTTT
>TRBV7-9|few|TRBJ2-1|TRBD2
CASSFVAGGLRSYNEQFF
TGTGCCAGCAGCTTCGTGGCGGGGGGGCTCCGCTCCTACAATGAGCAGTTCTTC